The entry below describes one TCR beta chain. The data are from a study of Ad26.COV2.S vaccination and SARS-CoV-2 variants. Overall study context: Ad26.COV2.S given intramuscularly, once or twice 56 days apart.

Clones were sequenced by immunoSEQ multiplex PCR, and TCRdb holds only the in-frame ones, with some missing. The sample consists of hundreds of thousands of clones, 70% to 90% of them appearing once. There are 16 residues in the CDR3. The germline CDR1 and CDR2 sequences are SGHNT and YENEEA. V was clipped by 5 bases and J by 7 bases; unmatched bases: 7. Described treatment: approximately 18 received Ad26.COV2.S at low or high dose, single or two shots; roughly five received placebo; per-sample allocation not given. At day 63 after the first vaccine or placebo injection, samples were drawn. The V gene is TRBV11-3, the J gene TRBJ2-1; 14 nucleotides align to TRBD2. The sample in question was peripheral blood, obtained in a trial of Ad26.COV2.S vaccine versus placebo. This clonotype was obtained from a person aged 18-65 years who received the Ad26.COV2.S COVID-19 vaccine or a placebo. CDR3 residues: CASSARLAGGYNEQFF. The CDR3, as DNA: TGTGCCAGCAGCGCTCGACTAGCGGGAGGGTATAATGAGCAGTTCTTC.